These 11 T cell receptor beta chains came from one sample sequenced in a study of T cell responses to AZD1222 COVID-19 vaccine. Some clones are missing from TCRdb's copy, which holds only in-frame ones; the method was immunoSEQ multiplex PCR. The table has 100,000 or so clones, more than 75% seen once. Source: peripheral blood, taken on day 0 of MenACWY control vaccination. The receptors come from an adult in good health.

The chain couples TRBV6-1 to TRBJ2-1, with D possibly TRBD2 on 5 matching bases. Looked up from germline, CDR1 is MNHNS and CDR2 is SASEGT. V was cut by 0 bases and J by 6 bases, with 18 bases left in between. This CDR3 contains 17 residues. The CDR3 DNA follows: TGTGCCAGCAGTGAAGCGCATGGGCTAGCCTGGACCAATGAGCAGTTCTTC. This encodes CASSEAHGLAWTNEQFF.

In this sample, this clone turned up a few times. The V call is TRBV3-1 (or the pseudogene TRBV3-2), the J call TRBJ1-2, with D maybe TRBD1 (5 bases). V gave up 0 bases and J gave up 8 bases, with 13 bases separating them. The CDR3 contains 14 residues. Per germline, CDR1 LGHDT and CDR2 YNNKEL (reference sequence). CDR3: CASSQDEGYEGYTF. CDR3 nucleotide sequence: TGTGCCAGCAGCCAAGATGAGGGGTATGAGGGCTACACCTTC.

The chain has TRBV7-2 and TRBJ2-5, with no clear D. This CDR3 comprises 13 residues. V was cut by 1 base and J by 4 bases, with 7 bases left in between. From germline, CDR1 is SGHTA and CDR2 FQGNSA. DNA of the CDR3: TGTGCCAGCAGCTTAGTTGGTGCAGAGACCCAGTACTTC. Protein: CASSLVGAETQYF.

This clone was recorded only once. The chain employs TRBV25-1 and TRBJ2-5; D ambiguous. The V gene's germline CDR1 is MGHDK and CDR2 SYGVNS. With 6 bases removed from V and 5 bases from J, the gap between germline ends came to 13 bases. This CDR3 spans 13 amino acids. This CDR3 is CASRPHGTETQYF. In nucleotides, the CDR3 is TGTGCCAGCAGGCCTCATGGTACGGAGACCCAGTACTTC.

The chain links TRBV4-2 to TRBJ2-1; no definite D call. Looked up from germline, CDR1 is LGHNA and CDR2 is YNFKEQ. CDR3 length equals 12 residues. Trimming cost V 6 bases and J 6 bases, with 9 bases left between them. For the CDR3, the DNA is TGTGCCAGCAGTCTTATATCCAATGAGCAGTTCTTC. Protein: CASSLISNEQFF.

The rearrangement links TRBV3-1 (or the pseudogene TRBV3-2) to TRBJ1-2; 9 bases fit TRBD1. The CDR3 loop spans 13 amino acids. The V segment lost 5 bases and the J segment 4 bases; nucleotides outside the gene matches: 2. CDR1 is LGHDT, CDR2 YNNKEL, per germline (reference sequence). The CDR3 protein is CASSTTGGYGYTF. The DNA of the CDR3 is TGTGCCAGCAGCACGACAGGGGGCTATGGCTACACCTTC.

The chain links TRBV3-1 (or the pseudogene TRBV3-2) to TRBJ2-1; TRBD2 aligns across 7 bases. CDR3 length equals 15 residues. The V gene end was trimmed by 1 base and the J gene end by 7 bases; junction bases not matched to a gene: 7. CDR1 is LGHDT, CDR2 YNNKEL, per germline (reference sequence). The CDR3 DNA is TGTGCCAGCAGCCAAGTAAGCGGGGCGGGGAATGAGCAGTTCTTC. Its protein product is CASSQVSGAGNEQFF.

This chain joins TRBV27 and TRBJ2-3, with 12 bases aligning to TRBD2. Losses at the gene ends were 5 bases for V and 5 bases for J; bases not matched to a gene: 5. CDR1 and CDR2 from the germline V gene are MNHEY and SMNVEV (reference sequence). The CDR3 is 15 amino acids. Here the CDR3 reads CASSTSGRRRDTQYF. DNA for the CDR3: TGTGCCAGCAGTACTAGCGGGAGGCGGCGAGATACGCAGTATTTT.

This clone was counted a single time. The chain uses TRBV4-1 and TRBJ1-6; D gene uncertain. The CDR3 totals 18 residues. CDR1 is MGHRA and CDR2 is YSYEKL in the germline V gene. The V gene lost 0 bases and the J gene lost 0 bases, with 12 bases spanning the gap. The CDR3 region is CASSQEARRSSYNSPLHF. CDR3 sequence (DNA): TGCGCCAGCAGCCAAGAGGCCAGGCGGAGCTCCTATAATTCACCCCTCCACTTT.

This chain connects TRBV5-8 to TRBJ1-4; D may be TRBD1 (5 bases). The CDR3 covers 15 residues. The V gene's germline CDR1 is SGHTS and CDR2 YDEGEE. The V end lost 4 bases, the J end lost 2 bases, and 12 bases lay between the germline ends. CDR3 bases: TGTGCCAGCAGCCGCGGGACGCGGACTAATGAAAAACTGTTTTTT. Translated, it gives CASSRGTRTNEKLFF.

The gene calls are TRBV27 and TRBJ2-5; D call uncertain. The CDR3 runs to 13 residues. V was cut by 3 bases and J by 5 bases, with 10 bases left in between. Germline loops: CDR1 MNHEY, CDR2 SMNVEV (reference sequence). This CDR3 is CASSFGRTETQYF. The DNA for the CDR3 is TGTGCCAGCAGTTTTGGCCGGACGGAGACCCAGTACTTC.